This TCR beta chain originates from a study of human T cells and chemical hapten exposure. General study points: Counts of expanded TCRs at PT1 were positively correlated with patch test score.

The length of the CDR3 is 14 residues. V lost 5 bases and J 4 bases, leaving 14 bases between the germline ends. Germline-derived CDR1 and CDR2 are MNHEY and SVGAGI. The time point was: patch test 1, 2 weeks after DPC sensitization. Treatment reported: therapeutic diphenylcyclopropenone sensitization with weekly scalp DPC. Sample donors consisted of patients with alopecia, aged 18 to 70 years, who were suitable for DPC. TCRdb called the RACE reads again in MiXCR, with one record for every CDR3 protein. The repertoire holds roughly 360,000 distinct CDR3 sequences, with about 4.8% as singletons. This clonotype was observed a few times. What it binds is not known.

The V and J genes are TRBV6-5 and TRBJ1-1; D remains unclear. The sequenced sample was whole blood, obtained in connection with sensitization to the hapten diphenylcyclopropenone (DPC). The receptor was isolated from a woman in her 50s with alopecia areata. Some clones in this sample may be carry-over from other donors' samples. The CDR3 DNA reads as TGTGCCAGCAGTGGAGGGTGGGGTGGCACTGAAGCTTTCTTT. Amino acid sequence: CASSGGWGGTEAFF.